This is a list of T cell receptor beta chains from one sample in a study of shared clonotypes between healthy human individuals. Using immunoSEQ multiplex PCR, the repertoire was profiled, and TCRdb retains in-frame clones only, with some absent. The sample lists around 610,000 clones; 95% to 97% were seen once. The sequencing input was naive CD8+ T cells sorted from blood. The receptors here all came from a woman aged 25 to 39 in good health. CDR3s include the opening cysteine and the closing phenylalanine or tryptophan. The order of the fields is J gene, clone size, D gene, V gene, CDR3 DNA, CDR3 protein. A D gene is named only where the DNA matches it firmly. Size tells how often a clone was seen (once, few, many) or the class of an expanded clone, and some rows leave it out.

>TRBJ2-7|once|NA|TRBV11-2
TGTGCCAGCAGCTTAGGGCCACCCTACGAGCAGTACTTC
CASSLGPPYEQYF
>TRBJ2-7|NA|NA|TRBV28
TGTGCCAGCAGTTCTGGAACACTCACACAGATTACCTACGAGCAGTACTTC
CASSSGTLTQITYEQYF
>TRBJ2-1|NA|NA|TRBV2
TGTGCCAGCAGTGAACAGGGGTCCTACAATGAGCAGTTCTTC
CASSEQGSYNEQFF
>TRBJ2-2|NA|TRBD2|TRBV5-6
TGTGCCAGCAGCTTTGGACTAGCGGGAGTCTTCGCCGGGGAGCTGTTTTTT
CASSFGLAGVFAGELFF
>TRBJ2-1|NA|NA|TRBV27
TGTGCCAGCAGTTTTGGGACAAATTACAATGAGCAGTTCTTC
CASSFGTNYNEQFF
>TRBJ1-5|NA|NA|TRBV5-4
TGTGCCAGCAGCTTGGATCCGGGTAGCAATCAGCCCCAGCATTTT
CASSLDPGSNQPQHF
>TRBJ2-7|once|TRBD2|TRBV29-1
TGCAGCGTTGAAGTAGGGAACACATCGGGGGGGGACGAGCAGTACTTC
CSVEVGNTSGGDEQYF
>TRBJ1-2|NA|NA|TRBV4-1
TGCGCCAGCAGCCAAGATTATCTAGGTGGGACCCCCTATGGCTACACCTTC
CASSQDYLGGTPYGYTF
>TRBJ2-7|NA|NA|TRBV6-5
TGTGCCAGCAGTTACTCAGGAGCACCTCTCTACGAGCAGTACTTC
CASSYSGAPLYEQYF
>TRBJ2-5|NA|TRBD2|TRBV7-9
TGTGCCAGCAGCTCCAAACTAGCGGGAGGGCAATGGGAGACCCAGTACTTC
CASSSKLAGGQWETQYF
>TRBJ2-7|once|TRBD1|TRBV13
TGTGCCAGCAGCTTAGGGACAGGGGGCTCCTACGAGCAGTACTTC
CASSLGTGGSYEQYF
>TRBJ2-7|NA|TRBD2|TRBV28
TGTGCCAGCAGTTTACCGCCTCTAGCGGGATTTCCCCACGAGCAGTACTTC
CASSLPPLAGFPHEQYF
>TRBJ1-5|once|TRBD1|TRBV28
TGTGCCAGCAGACCCAGGGACAGGTTCAATCAGCCCCAGCATTTT
CASRPRDRFNQPQHF
>TRBJ2-7|NA|NA|TRBV2
TGTGCCAGCAGTGACGGGACCGCCTACTCCTACGAGCAGTACTTC
CASSDGTAYSYEQYF
>TRBJ1-1|NA|NA|TRBV27
TGTGCCAGCAGTTTAGGGGGATGGAACACTGAAGCTTTCTTT
CASSLGGWNTEAFF
>TRBJ2-7|NA|TRBD1|TRBV2
TGTGCCAGCAGTAGCAGCCGGGACAGATATTCCTACGAGCAGTACTTC
CASSSSRDRYSYEQYF
>TRBJ1-5|once|NA|TRBV4-2
TGTGCCAGCAGCCAAGTAACCGGGGCAGGGCAGCCCCAGCATTTT
CASSQVTGAGQPQHF
>TRBJ2-7|NA|TRBD2|TRBV7-2
TGTGCCAGCAGCTTAGGCGGGAGGCCAGGCGCTTACGAGCAGTACTTC
CASSLGGRPGAYEQYF
>TRBJ2-7|NA|NA|TRBV5-5
TGTGCCAGCAGCTTGAGCTCCTACGAGCAGTACTTC
CASSLSSYEQYF
>TRBJ1-1|NA|NA|TRBV10-2
TGCGCCAGCAGTACCTTACAGGGCCGGAACACTGAAGCTTTCTTT
CASSTLQGRNTEAFF
>TRBJ2-1|NA|NA|TRBV7-9
TGTGCCAGCGACAAAGGGGGTGAGCAGTTCTTC
CASDKGGEQFF
>TRBJ2-1|once|TRBD2|TRBV13
TGTGCCAGCAGCCTCTGGGGACTAGCGGGAGAACGGAATGAGCAGTTCTTC
CASSLWGLAGERNEQFF
>TRBJ2-2|NA|NA|TRBV25-1
TGTGCCAGCAGTGAGGGGTTATACACCGGGGAGCTGTTTTTT
CASSEGLYTGELFF
>TRBJ2-3|NA|TRBD2|TRBV28
TGTGCCAGCAGTTCACTAGCGGGAGATGATACGCAGTATTTT
CASSSLAGDDTQYF
>TRBJ2-7|NA|TRBD2|TRBV5-8
TGTGCCAGCAGCCTAGGACTAGCGGGAGCTTACGAGCAGTACTTC
CASSLGLAGAYEQYF
>TRBJ2-1|NA|NA|TRBV2
TGTGCCAGCAGTCTTGGCGGAAGCTACAATGAGCAGTTCTTC
CASSLGGSYNEQFF
>TRBJ2-1|once|NA|TRBV4-1
TGCGCCAGCAGCCATGATAAGGGGAGCTCCTACAATGAGCAGTTCTTC
CASSHDKGSSYNEQFF
>TRBJ2-7|NA|TRBD1|TRBV28
TGTGCCAGCGGTGAAGAGGACAGGGGTTTATCCGAGCAGTACTTC
CASGEEDRGLSEQYF
>TRBJ2-7|NA|NA|TRBV7-9
TGTGCCAGCAGCTTAGCCGATGACGGACGGTACTACGAGCAGTACTTC
CASSLADDGRYYEQYF
>TRBJ1-1|NA|NA|TRBV28
TGTGCCAGCAGGTCGGAGGGATCCGTAACTGAAGCTTTCTTT
CASRSEGSVTEAFF
>TRBJ1-1|NA|NA|TRBV7-9
TGTGCCAGCAGCCGGGGGGAGTGGCCTGAAGCTTTCTTT
CASSRGEWPEAFF
>TRBJ1-1|NA|TRBD1|TRBV5-4
TGTGCCAGCAGCTTGAAGGGGGCAGGAACTGAAGCTTTCTTT
CASSLKGAGTEAFF
>TRBJ1-1|NA|NA|TRBV7-9
TGTGCCAGCAGCTTAGCCCAGGGCCTCGAAGCTTTCTTT
CASSLAQGLEAFF
>TRBJ1-1|NA|NA|TRBV2
TGTGCCAGCAGAGTCTCTCGGGACGGAGCTTTCTTT
CASRVSRDGAFF
>TRBJ1-3|NA|TRBD1|TRBV5-1
TGCGCCAGCAGCTTGTGGTGGCAGGGGGTTGAAGGCGGAAACACCATATATTTT
CASSLWWQGVEGGNTIYF
>TRBJ2-7|NA|NA|TRBV7-9
TGTGCCAGCAGCCCACCGGGGATGAGATCCTACGAGCAGTACTTC
CASSPPGMRSYEQYF
>TRBJ2-4|NA|NA|TRBV6-1
TGTGCCAGCAGCCCCACTACAAAAAACATTCAGTACTTC
CASSPTTKNIQYF
>TRBJ2-2|once|TRBD2|TRBV27
TGTGCCAGCAGGGCACGACTAGCTGCCGGGGAGCTGTTTTTT
CASRARLAAGELFF
>TRBJ2-5|NA|TRBD1|TRBV19
TGTGCCAGTAGATCGACAGGGAACCAAGAGACCCAGTACTTC
CASRSTGNQETQYF
>TRBJ2-7|NA|NA|TRBV19
TGTGCCAGTACCCCCGGGTCTGGAGTTTCCTACGAGCAGTACTTC
CASTPGSGVSYEQYF
>TRBJ2-7|NA|TRBD1|TRBV29-1
TGCAGCGTCTACGGGACAGCTAACTACGAGCAGTACTTC
CSVYGTANYEQYF
>TRBJ2-1|NA|TRBD1|TRBV5-6
TGTGCCAGCAGTTCCCCGGGACAGGGGTTCAATGAGCAGTTCTTC
CASSSPGQGFNEQFF
>TRBJ2-7|NA|NA|TRBV28
TGTGCCAGCAGTTTTGGGGGTAAACCCTACGAGCAGTACTTC
CASSFGGKPYEQYF
>TRBJ1-5|NA|NA|TRBV6-1
TGTGCCAGCAGTGAATTGCAGGGGTATAGCAATCAGCCCCAGCATTTT
CASSELQGYSNQPQHF
>TRBJ2-1|NA|NA|TRBV5-6
TGTGCCAGCAGCCCCCGTGTGGGACGGGCCTACAATGAGCAGTTCTTC
CASSPRVGRAYNEQFF
>TRBJ2-2|NA|NA|TRBV12-2
TGTGCAAGTCGCTCCAGGGGGCGCGTCACCGGGGAGCTGTTTTTT
CASRSRGRVTGELFF